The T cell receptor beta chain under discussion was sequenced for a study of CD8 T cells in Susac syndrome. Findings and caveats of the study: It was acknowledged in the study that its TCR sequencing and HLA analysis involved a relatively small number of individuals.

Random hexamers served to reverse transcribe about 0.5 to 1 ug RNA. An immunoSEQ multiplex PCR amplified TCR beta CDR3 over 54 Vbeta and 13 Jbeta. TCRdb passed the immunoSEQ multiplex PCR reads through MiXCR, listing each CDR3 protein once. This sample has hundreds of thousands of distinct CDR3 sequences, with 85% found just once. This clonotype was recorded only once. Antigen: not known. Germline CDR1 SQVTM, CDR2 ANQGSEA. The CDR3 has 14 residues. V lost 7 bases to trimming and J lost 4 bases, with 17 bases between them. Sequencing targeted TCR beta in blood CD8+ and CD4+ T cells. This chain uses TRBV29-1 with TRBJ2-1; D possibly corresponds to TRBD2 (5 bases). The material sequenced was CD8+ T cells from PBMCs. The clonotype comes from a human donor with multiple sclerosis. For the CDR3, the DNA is TGCAGCGGAGAGAGTATCGGACTGTACAATGAGCAGTTCTTC. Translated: CSGESIGLYNEQFF.